A selection of T cell receptor beta chains follows, all from one sample in a study of molecular identifiers for immune sequencing clone quantification. TCRdb passed the PCR reads through MiXCR, listing each CDR3 protein once. The data show approximately 590,000 distinct CDR3 sequences, about 25% seen once. The sequenced sample was naive CD8+ T cells from blood, with Jurkat cell RNA spiked in. Receptors were obtained from a human donor in good health. Some libraries in this study had Jurkat cell RNA spiked in. Both conserved end residues are part of each CDR3. A D gene is named only where the DNA matches it firmly. A row's size may be missing; if present it is once, few, many or a size class.

J	D	size	V	DNA	CDR3
TRBJ1-4	NA	NA	TRBV2	TGTGCCAGCAGATACCTTAGCCCGGTTCCGGCGAGGGAAAAACTGTTTTTT	CASRYLSPVPAREKLFF
TRBJ1-4	NA	NA	TRBV4-1	TGCGCCAGCAGCCCCCCCGGGGGGGAAAATGAAAAACTGTTTTTT	CASSPPGGENEKLFF
TRBJ2-7	NA	few	TRBV19	TGTGCCAGTAGTACCAGGATACTCGGCTACGAGCAGTACTTC	CASSTRILGYEQYF
TRBJ2-7	NA	NA	TRBV5-6	TGTGCCAGCAGCTCCGACTACAAGATCTACGAGCAGTACTTC	CASSSDYKIYEQYF
TRBJ2-3	TRBD2	many	TRBV11-2	TGTGCCAGCAGCTTCCGGACTAGCGGGGATAGCACAGATACGCAGTATTTT	CASSFRTSGDSTDTQYF
TRBJ2-3	NA	many	TRBV12-3/TRBV12-4	TGTGCCAGCAGTTCTCTCGGGGTAGATACGCAGTATTTT	CASSSLGVDTQYF
TRBJ2-2	NA	few	TRBV30	TGTGCCTGGAGTATTATAAAACCCGGGGAGCTGTTTTTT	CAWSIIKPGELFF
TRBJ2-3	NA	many	TRBV7-8	TGTGCCAGCAACCCCTGGAGGGTTGGACAGAACACAGATACGCAGTATTTT	CASNPWRVGQNTDTQYF
TRBJ2-1	TRBD2	many	TRBV5-6	TGTGCCAGCAGCCCAGGGACTAGCGGGACGTCCAATGAGCAGTTCTTC	CASSPGTSGTSNEQFF
TRBJ2-7	TRBD1	few	TRBV4-3	TGCGCCAGCAGCCAAGAGTACAGGGGGCGGTACGAGCAGTACTTC	CASSQEYRGRYEQYF
TRBJ2-7	NA	NA	TRBV28	TGTGCCAGCAGTGCTAGCGCGGACAGGCGATCCTACGAGCAGTACTTC	CASSASADRRSYEQYF
TRBJ2-7	NA	many	TRBV29-1	TGCAGCGTTGAGGAGTACTACGAGCAGTACTTC	CSVEEYYEQYF
TRBJ2-7	NA	few	TRBV9	TGTGCCAGCAGCGTAGATTCCGGGGAGCTGAAGCAGTACTTC	CASSVDSGELKQYF
TRBJ2-3	TRBD2	few	TRBV6-2/TRBV6-3	TGTGCCAGCGAATCGGGACTACGAGCCACAGATACGCAGTATTTT	CASESGLRATDTQYF
TRBJ1-6	TRBD1	many	TRBV7-2	TGTGCCAGCAGCCCCCGACAGGGGTCCTATAATTCACCCCTCCACTTT	CASSPRQGSYNSPLHF
TRBJ1-5	NA	many	TRBV2	TGTGCCAGCAGCGTCACAGGGTTTCTCGGTCAGCCCCAGCATTTT	CASSVTGFLGQPQHF
TRBJ1-5	NA	NA	TRBV6-2/TRBV6-3	TGTGCCAGCATGGGAGAAAGTGGTATTCAGCCCCAGCATTTT	CASMGESGIQPQHF
TRBJ1-2	TRBD1	many	TRBV24-1	TGTGCCACTACAACAGGGGAGGATTTCGGCTACACCTTC	CATTTGEDFGYTF
TRBJ1-1	TRBD1	many	TRBV12-5	TGTGCTAGTGGTTTGGGGACAGGGTGGAACACTGAAGCTTTCTTT	CASGLGTGWNTEAFF
TRBJ1-2	NA	many	TRBV28	TGTGCCAGCACCGAGGGTGCAGTCTCCAACTATGGCTACACCTTC	CASTEGAVSNYGYTF
TRBJ1-5	NA	many	TRBV3-1	TGTGCCAGCAGCCAAGCTGGGGGAAACCAGCCCCAGCATTTT	CASSQAGGNQPQHF
TRBJ2-1	NA	NA	TRBV9	TGTGCCAGCAGCGTAGAGGCGTTGGATGAGCAGTTCTTC	CASSVEALDEQFF
TRBJ2-1	NA	many	TRBV19	TGTGCCAGTAGTATCATCCAGGGCCCTTACAATGAGCAGTTCTTC	CASSIIQGPYNEQFF
TRBJ1-4	NA	many	TRBV6-5	TGTGCCAGCAGTTACTCCTCCGGAAATGAAAAACTGTTTTTT	CASSYSSGNEKLFF
TRBJ2-5	TRBD2	few	TRBV12-3/TRBV12-4	TGTGCCAGCAGCACATCTAGCGGACAAGAGACCCAGTACTTC	CASSTSSGQETQYF
TRBJ2-7	NA	many	TRBV28	TGTGCCAGCAGTTTCCCCGGCCACTACGAGCAGTACTTC	CASSFPGHYEQYF
TRBJ1-1	NA	few	TRBV28	TGTGCCAGCAACAGTGGGTCGAGGGGGGCCCGGAACACTGAAGCTTTCTTT	CASNSGSRGARNTEAFF
TRBJ2-3	NA	few	TRBV4-1	TGCGCCAGCAGCCAAGTGTTCAGTGGTACGCAGTATTTT	CASSQVFSGTQYF
TRBJ2-3	TRBD2	few	TRBV12-3/TRBV12-4	TGTGCCAGCAGCCGGACTAGCGGGGTCCCAGATACGCAGTATTTT	CASSRTSGVPDTQYF
TRBJ1-1	NA	NA	TRBV29-1	TGCAGCGTTGCCGGGACGGTGAACACTGAAGCTTTCTTT	CSVAGTVNTEAFF
TRBJ2-7	NA	many	TRBV19	TGTGCCAGTAGTCCGGCCCGTAGGGAACTCTACGAGCAGTACTTC	CASSPARRELYEQYF
TRBJ1-6	NA	many	TRBV7-9	TGTGCCAGCAGCTCGGGACCTACTGATAATTCACCCCTCCACTTT	CASSSGPTDNSPLHF
TRBJ2-5	TRBD2	few	TRBV11-2	TGTGCCAGCAGCACGGGACTAGCCGACCAAGAGACCCAGTACTTC	CASSTGLADQETQYF